This T cell receptor beta chain was identified in a study of PD-L1 blockade in urothelial cancer. TCRdb's copy holds only in-frame clones and misses some; the assay was immunoSEQ multiplex PCR. In the table there are 50,000 or so clones, approximately 80% of which are singletons. Deletions cut 1 base from V and 2 bases from J, with 12 bases between. This CDR3 is built from 15 residues. Germline V lookup: CDR1 GTSNPN, CDR2 SVGIG (reference sequence). The material sequenced was PBMCs, taken around atezolizumab (anti-PD-L1) treatment. The sequence came from a man aged 65 to 85 with urothelial cancer. This chain links TRBV30 with TRBJ1-3, with a tentative D call TRBD1 (6 bases). CDR3 bases: TGTGCCTGGAGTGCAATGCAGGGGACTGGAAACACCATATATTTT. Amino acid sequence: CAWSAMQGTGNTIYF.